This TCR beta chain was found in a study of blood T cell repertoires in COVID-19 (dated by TCRdb to 2018 to 2020). Broadly, across the study: The collaborator samples originated in the United States, Italy and Spain and spanned the acute and convalescent phases of COVID-19. The material from the prospective study consisted of cDNA or gDNA derived from T cells, B-cell-depleted T cells, or PBMCs. HLA class I and class II types, where available, came from metadata supplied by the sample provider rather than from assay-based typing. Samples came from the ongoing ImmuneRACE study (first 160 participants) plus 1,254 subjects from 6 global collaborators. The sample metadata nearly always contained a de-identified subject ID, COVID-19 status, age in years and sex. The repertoires were released in a freely available public database meant as a resource for research on the immune response to SARS-CoV-2. Deeply sampled blood TCRbeta repertoires from subjects exposed to, actively infected with, or recovered from COVID-19 were included in the dataset. Here is what the overall study found, with its caveats: The quantity of clinical and demographic metadata differed by source and by participant and was supplied without curation.

This clone was detected a few times. No antigen is known for it. Per-base quality was not reported, and no clone a single base away is much larger than it. The collaborating institutions used their own protocols to collect whole blood in K2EDTA tubes. For TCRbeta analysis, collaborators shipped samples in one of three forms: frozen whole blood, isolated PBMCs, or DNA extracted from either of those sample types. The immunoSEQ Assay, a bias-controlled multiplex PCR, was used to amplify TCRbeta CDR3 regions from genomic DNA. Turning to the authors' computational methods: The number of nucleated cells in each sample was estimated from the amplification of reference gene primers within the assay. To quantify the absolute abundance of each unique TCRbeta CDR3 rearrangement, sequence reads were collapsed and filtered. For each sample, productive Simpson clonality was calculated as the square root of Simpson's diversity index over productive rearrangements. The immuneACCESS repertoire file appears here via TCRdb, limited to in-frame rearrangements. These files lack a portion of the clones; in checked studies, under half of the deficit traces to unresolved V genes, and the cause of the others is not known. That table is the source of V, J and clone size, and D and trimming were worked out from the DNA. The sample yields 140,000 to 150,000 clones; over 75% were counted once. The leading ten clones occupy around 13% of the sample.

The germline V gene (reference sequence) sets CDR1 to SEHNR and CDR2 to FQNEAQ. The CDR3 starts with the cysteine, ends with the phenylalanine, and has 15 residues. The sequence is cut down to CDR3 DNA, 45 bases in frame from base 1. Unmatched junction bases come to 4, with V trimmed by 5 bases and J by 0 bases. Recombination joined TRBV7-9 with TRBJ1-5, with 7 bases in between that match TRBD1. The sequence came from a man aged 55 to 70 with active or convalescent COVID-19. The sequencing input was peripheral blood. The sequenced DNA is TGTGCCAGCAGCACCGACAGGGTTAGCAATCAGCCCCAGCATTTT. This is translated as CASSTDRVSNQPQHF.